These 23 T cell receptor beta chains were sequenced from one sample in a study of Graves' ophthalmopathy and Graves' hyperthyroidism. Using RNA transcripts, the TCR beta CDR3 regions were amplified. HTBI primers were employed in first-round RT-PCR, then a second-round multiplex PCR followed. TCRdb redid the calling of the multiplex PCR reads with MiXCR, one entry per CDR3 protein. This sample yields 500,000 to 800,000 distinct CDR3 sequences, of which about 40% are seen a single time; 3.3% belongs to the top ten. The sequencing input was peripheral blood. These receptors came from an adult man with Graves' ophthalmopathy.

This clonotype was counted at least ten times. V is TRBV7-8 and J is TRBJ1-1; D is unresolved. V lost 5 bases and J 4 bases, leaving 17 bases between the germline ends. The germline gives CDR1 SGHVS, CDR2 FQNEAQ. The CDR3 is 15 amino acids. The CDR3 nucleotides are TGTGCCAGCAGCCCGAGCTACCAAGTGGGCACTGAAGCTTTCTTT. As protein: CASSPSYQVGTEAFF.

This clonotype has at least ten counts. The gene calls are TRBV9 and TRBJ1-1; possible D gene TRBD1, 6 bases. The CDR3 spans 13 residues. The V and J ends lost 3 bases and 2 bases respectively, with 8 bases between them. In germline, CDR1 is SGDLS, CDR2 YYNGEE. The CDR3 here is CASSGTVNTEAFF. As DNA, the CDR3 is TGTGCCAGCAGCGGGACAGTCAACACTGAAGCTTTCTTT. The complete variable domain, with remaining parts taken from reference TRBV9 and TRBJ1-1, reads DSGVTQTPKHLITATGQRVTLRCSPRSGDLSVYWYQQSLDQGLQFLIQYYNGEERAKGNILERFSAQQFPDLHSELNLSSLELGDSALYFCASSGTVNTEAFFGQGTRLTVV.

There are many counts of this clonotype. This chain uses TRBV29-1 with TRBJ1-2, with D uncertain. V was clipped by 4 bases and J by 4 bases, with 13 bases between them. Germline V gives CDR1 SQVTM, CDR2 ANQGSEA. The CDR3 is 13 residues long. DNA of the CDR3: TGCAGCGTTGCCATCCAAGATACCTATGGCTACACCTTC. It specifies CSVAIQDTYGYTF.

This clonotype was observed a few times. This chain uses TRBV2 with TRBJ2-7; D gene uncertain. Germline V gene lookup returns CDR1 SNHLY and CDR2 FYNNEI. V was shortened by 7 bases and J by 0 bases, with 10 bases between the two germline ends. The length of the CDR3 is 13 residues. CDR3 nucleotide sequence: TGTGCCAGCACGACTTCGAGCTCCTACGAGCAGTACTTC. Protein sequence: CASTTSSSYEQYF.

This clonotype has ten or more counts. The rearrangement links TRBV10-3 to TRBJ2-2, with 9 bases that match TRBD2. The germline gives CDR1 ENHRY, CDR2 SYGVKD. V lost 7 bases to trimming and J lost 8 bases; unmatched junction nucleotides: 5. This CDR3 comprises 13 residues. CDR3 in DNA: TGTGCCATCAATGGACTAGCGCCTGGGGAGCTGTTTTTT. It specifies CAINGLAPGELFF.

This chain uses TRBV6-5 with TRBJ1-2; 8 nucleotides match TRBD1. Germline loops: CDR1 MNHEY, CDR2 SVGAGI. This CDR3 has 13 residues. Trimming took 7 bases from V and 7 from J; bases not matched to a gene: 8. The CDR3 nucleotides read TGTGCCAGCATGAGGGGGACAGGACGTGGCTACACCTTC. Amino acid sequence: CASMRGTGRGYTF.

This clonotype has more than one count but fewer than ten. The CDR3: CASSQTGLPPSPLHF. The CDR3 bases are TGCGCCAGCAGCCAAACGGGACTGCCCCCATCACCCCTCCACTTT. The V call is TRBV4-1, the J call TRBJ1-6; weak D call: TRBD1 (5 bases). The CDR3 has 15 residues. V shed 2 bases and J shed 10 bases, with 15 bases lying between them. The V gene's germline CDR1 is MGHRA and CDR2 YSYEKL.

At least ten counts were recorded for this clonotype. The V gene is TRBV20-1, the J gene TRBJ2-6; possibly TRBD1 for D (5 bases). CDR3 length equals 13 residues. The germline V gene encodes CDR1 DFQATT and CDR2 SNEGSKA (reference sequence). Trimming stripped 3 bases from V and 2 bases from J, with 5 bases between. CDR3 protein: CSASRAGANVLTF. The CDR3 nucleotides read TGCAGTGCTAGCAGGGCTGGGGCCAACGTCCTGACTTTC.

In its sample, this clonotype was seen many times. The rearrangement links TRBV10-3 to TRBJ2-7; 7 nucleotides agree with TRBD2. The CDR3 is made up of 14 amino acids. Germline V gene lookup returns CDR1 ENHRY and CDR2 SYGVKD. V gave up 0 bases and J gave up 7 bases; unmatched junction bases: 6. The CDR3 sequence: CAISESTSAEEQYF. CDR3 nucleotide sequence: TGTGCCATCAGTGAGTCAACTAGCGCAGAAGAGCAGTACTTC.

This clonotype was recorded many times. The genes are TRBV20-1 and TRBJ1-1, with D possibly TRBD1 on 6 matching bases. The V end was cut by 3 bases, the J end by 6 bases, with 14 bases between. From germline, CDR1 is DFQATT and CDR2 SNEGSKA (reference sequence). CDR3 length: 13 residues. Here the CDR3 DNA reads TGCAGTGCTAGGATAGGGGGGCTCGCTGAAGCTTTCTTT. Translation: CSARIGGLAEAFF.

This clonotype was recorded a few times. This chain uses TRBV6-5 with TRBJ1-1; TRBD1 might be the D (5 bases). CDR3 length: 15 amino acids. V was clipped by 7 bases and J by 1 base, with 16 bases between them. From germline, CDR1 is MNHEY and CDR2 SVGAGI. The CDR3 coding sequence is TGTGCCAGCATCAGGGACGGAACCGGGAACACTGAAGCTTTCTTT. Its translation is CASIRDGTGNTEAFF.

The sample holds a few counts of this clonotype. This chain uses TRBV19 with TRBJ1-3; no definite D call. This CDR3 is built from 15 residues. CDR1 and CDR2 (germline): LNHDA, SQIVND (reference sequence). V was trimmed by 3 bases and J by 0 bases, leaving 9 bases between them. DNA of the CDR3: TGTGCCAGTAGTATGTTACGAATCTCTGGAAACACCATATATTTT. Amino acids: CASSMLRISGNTIYF.

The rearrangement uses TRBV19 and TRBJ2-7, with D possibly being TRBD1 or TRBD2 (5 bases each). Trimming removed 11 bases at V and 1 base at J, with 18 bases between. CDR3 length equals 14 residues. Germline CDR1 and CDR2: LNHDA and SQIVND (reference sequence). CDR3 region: CAWSSGTVSYEQYF. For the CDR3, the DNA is TGTGCCTGGAGTTCCGGGACGGTTTCCTACGAGCAGTACTTC.

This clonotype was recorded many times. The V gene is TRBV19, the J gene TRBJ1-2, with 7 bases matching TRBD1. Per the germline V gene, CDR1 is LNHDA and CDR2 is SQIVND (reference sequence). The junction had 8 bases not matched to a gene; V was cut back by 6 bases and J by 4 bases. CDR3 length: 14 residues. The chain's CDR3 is CASSERTGFYGYTF. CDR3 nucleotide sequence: TGTGCCAGTAGCGAAAGGACAGGCTTCTATGGCTACACCTTC.

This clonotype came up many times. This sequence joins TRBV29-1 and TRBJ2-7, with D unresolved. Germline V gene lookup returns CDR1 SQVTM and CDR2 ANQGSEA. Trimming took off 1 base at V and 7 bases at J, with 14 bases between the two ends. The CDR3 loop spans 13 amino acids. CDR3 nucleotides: TGCAGCGTTGAAGGGAGCCAGGCGAGGGAGCAGTACTTC. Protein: CSVEGSQAREQYF.

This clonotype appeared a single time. CDR3 DNA: TGCAGTGCCGGTAGGACTAGCGGGAGGTTCAGGGAGACCCAGTACTTC. Translated: CSAGRTSGRFRETQYF. The V and J genes are TRBV20-1 and TRBJ2-5, with 14 bases aligning to TRBD2. Germline V gene sequence: CDR1 DFQATT, CDR2 SNEGSKA (reference sequence). The V gene end was trimmed by 6 bases and the J gene end by 5 bases; junction bases not matched to a gene: 11. CDR3 length: 16 amino acids.

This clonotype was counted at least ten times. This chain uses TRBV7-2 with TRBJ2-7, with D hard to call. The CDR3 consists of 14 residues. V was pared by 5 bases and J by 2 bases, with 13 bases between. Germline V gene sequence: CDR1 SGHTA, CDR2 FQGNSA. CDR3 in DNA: TGTGCCAGCAGCAAAATGGACGGAACCTACGAGCAGTACTTC. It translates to CASSKMDGTYEQYF.

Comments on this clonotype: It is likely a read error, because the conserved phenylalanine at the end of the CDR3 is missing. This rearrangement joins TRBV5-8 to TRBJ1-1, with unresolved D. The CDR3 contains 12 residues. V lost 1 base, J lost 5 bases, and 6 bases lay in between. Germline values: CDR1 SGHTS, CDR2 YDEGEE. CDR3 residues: CASSLTRTEAFS. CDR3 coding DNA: TGTGCCAGCAGCTTGACACGAACTGAAGCTTTCTCT.

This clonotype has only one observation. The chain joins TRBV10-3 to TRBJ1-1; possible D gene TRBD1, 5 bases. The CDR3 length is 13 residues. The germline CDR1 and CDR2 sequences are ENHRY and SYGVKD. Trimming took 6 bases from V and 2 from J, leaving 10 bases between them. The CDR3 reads CAIRGRDNTEAFF. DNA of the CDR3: TGTGCCATCAGAGGCAGGGATAACACTGAAGCTTTCTTT.

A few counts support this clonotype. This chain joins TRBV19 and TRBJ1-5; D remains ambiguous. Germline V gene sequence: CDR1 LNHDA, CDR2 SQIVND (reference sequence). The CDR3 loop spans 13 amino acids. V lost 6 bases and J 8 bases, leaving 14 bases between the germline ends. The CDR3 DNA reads TGTGCCAGTAGCTCCCTCCATCCGGAGCCCCAGCATTTT. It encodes CASSSLHPEPQHF.

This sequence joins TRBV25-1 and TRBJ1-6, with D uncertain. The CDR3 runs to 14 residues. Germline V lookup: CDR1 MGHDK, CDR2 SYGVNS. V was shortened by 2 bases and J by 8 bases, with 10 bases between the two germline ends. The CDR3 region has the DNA TGTGCCAGCAGTGAAGGCCAATGGGATTCACCCCTCCACTTT. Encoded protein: CASSEGQWDSPLHF. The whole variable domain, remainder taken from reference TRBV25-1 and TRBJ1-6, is EADIYQTPRYLVIGTGKKITLECSQTMGHDKMYWYQQDPGMELHLIHYSYGVNSTEKGDLSSESTVSRIRTEHFPLTLESARPSHTSQYLCASSEGQWDSPLHFGNGTRLTVT.

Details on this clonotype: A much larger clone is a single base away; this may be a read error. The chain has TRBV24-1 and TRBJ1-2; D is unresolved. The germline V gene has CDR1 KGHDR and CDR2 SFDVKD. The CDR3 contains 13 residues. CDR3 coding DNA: TGTACCACCAGTGATGGCAGTTCTTATGGCTACACCTTC. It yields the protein CTTSDGSSYGYTF.

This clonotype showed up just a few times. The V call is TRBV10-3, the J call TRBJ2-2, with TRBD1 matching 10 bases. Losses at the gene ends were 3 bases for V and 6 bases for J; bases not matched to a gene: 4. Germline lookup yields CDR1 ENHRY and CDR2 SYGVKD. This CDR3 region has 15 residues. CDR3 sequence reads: CAISDQDRGPGELFF. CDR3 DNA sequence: TGTGCCATCAGTGACCAAGACAGGGGGCCCGGGGAGCTGTTTTTT.